The rows below give T cell receptor beta chains drawn from one sample of a study of regulatory T cells in long-lasting Graves disease. A single record per CDR3 protein comes from TCRdb applying MiXCR to the multiplex PCR reads. The sample has about 470,000 distinct CDR3 sequences; about 22% are singletons. The sequenced sample was peripheral blood mononuclear cells (PBMCs), obtained when the disease was refractory, from a patient treated with antithyroid drugs. These receptors all stem from a female donor with Graves disease. The CDR3 runs from the conserved cysteine through the conserved F or W. A D gene is named only where the DNA matches it firmly. A row's size may be missing; if present it is once, few, many or a size class.

V gene	clone size	J gene	D gene	CDR3 DNA	CDR3 protein
TRBV2	.	TRBJ1-1	TRBD1	TGTGCCAGCAGCTTACAGGGGGGAGAAAACACTGAAGCTTTCTTT	CASSLQGGENTEAFF
TRBV7-2	many	TRBJ1-4	.	TGTGCCAGCAGCTTAGGACGGGGGGATGAAAAACTGTTTTTT	CASSLGRGDEKLFF
TRBV12-3/TRBV12-4	.	TRBJ2-7	TRBD1	TGTGCCAGCAGCCCCGCCGGGACAGGGGGAGCCTACGAGCAGTACTTC	CASSPAGTGGAYEQYF
TRBV25-1	.	TRBJ1-2	.	TGTGCCAGCAGTGATCGGGCCGGGGGGGCGACAGGCCCTCACTATGGCTACACCTTC	CASSDRAGGATGPHYGYTF
TRBV27	.	TRBJ2-7	TRBD2	TGTGCCAGCAGTTTATGGGGAGGGCCCTACGAGCAGTACTTC	CASSLWGGPYEQYF
TRBV7-9	.	TRBJ2-7	TRBD2	TGTGCCAGCACCACGCCCCGGAGCGGGGTTTCACCCCGTCCAAACGAGCAGTACTTC	CASTTPRSGVSPRPNEQYF
TRBV6-2/TRBV6-3	.	TRBJ2-4	.	TGTGCCAGCACTCCTGCCGTTCCCAAAAACATTCAGTACTTC	CASTPAVPKNIQYF
TRBV15	.	TRBJ2-2	.	TGTGCCACCAGTGAAACGACACCCGCGAACACCGGGGAGCTGTTTTTT	CATSETTPANTGELFF
TRBV30	.	TRBJ2-5	.	TGTGCCCGGAGTACACTCCAAGAGACCCAGTACTTC	CARSTLQETQYF
TRBV28	.	TRBJ2-7	TRBD1	TGTGCCAGCAGTTCCCTAACCGTGACAGGGGTGCCCTACGAGCAGTACTTC	CASSSLTVTGVPYEQYF
TRBV27	many	TRBJ2-7	TRBD2	TGTGCCAGCAGTCTTGGGGGAGGGCCGCCCGAGCAGTACTTC	CASSLGGGPPEQYF
TRBV28	many	TRBJ1-5	.	TGTGCCAGCAGTTTCTGGGGGGGAAGCAATCAGCCCCAGCATTTT	CASSFWGGSNQPQHF
TRBV11-3	once	TRBJ2-2	TRBD1	TGTGCCAGCAGCTCGGGCAGGGGGCCGGCCGGGGAGCTGTTTTTT	CASSSGRGPAGELFF
TRBV6-1	.	TRBJ2-1	.	TGTGCCAGCGACCGGGGCCGGGCGGGGAGGGGGAATGAGCAGTTCTTC	CASDRGRAGRGNEQFF
TRBV30	many	TRBJ2-7	.	TGTGCCTTAAGTACGGCGGTCGAGCAGTACTTC	CALSTAVEQYF
TRBV30	.	TRBJ1-5	.	TGTGCCTGGAGTGGACCGGGAGGCGTGACTCAGCCCCAGCATTTT	CAWSGPGGVTQPQHF
TRBV12-3/TRBV12-4	many	TRBJ1-4	.	TGTGCCAGCAGACCTATCGAGAATGAAAAACTGTTTTTT	CASRPIENEKLFF
TRBV6-1	few	TRBJ1-5	.	TGTGCCAGCAGAAACGGGGGTATTCAGCCCCAGCATTTT	CASRNGGIQPQHF
TRBV12-3/TRBV12-4	many	TRBJ1-1	.	TGTGCCAGCACCCGATCGAACACTGAAGCTTTCTTT	CASTRSNTEAFF
TRBV6-9	.	TRBJ1-5	.	TGTGCCAGCAGTTACTTAACAGGGTTTAGCAATCAGCCCCAGCATTTT	CASSYLTGFSNQPQHF
TRBV6-2/TRBV6-3	many	TRBJ2-7	TRBD1	TGTGCCAGCACCGACCCGACAGGGGGCGAGCAGTACTTC	CASTDPTGGEQYF
TRBV14	few	TRBJ1-4	.	TGTGCCAGCAGCCAAGAAATGAACAGGGCCGGTGAAAAACTGTTTTTT	CASSQEMNRAGEKLFF
TRBV11-2	many	TRBJ2-7	TRBD2	TGTGCCAGCAGCCCTACGGTCGCTAGCGGGAGGGCCTTCGAGCAGTACTTC	CASSPTVASGRAFEQYF
TRBV7-8	few	TRBJ1-2	TRBD1	TGTGCCAGCAGCTTAGAACAGGGGGGCGGCTACACCTTC	CASSLEQGGGYTF
TRBV28	many	TRBJ2-7	TRBD1	TGTGCCAGCAGCCCCGGGACAGGGGGCAGGTACGAGCAGTACTTC	CASSPGTGGRYEQYF
TRBV6-9	.	TRBJ2-7	.	TGTGCCAACAGTTACGACCCGGACCCATGGCGGGAGCAGTACTTC	CANSYDPDPWREQYF
TRBV12-3/TRBV12-4	many	TRBJ1-2	.	TGTGCCAGCAGTCCAGCGAAGTGGAGCGGCTACACCTTC	CASSPAKWSGYTF
TRBV6-5	.	TRBJ1-4	.	TGTGCCAGCAGTTACTCGGGGTATGCTAATGAAAAACTGTTTTTT	CASSYSGYANEKLFF
TRBV28	.	TRBJ1-2	TRBD1	TGTGCCAGCAGTTCCGGGACAGGGGGCGTTCTCTCTGGCTACACCTTC	CASSSGTGGVLSGYTF
TRBV3-1	.	TRBJ1-6	.	TGTGCCAGCAGCCCTCGGACGGTGGAGTCACCCCTCCACTTT	CASSPRTVESPLHF
TRBV29-1	.	TRBJ1-1	.	TGCAGCGTTGGCCAGGCCACTGAAGCTTTCTTT	CSVGQATEAFF
TRBV7-2	few	TRBJ2-7	TRBD1	TGTGCCAGCAGCACCCGGGACAGGGGGGCCTACGAGCAGTACTTC	CASSTRDRGAYEQYF
TRBV10-3	few	TRBJ2-7	.	TGTGCCATCAGTGGACACGGTACCTACGAGCAGTACTTC	CAISGHGTYEQYF
TRBV6-2/TRBV6-3	.	TRBJ2-2	TRBD2	TGTGCCAGCAGTTCATCTCGACTAGCGGGAGATGTCGGGGAGCTGTTTTTT	CASSSSRLAGDVGELFF
TRBV7-8	many	TRBJ1-6	.	TGTGCCAGCAGCTTAGTCCTCAGGGGAAGCTCCTATAATTCACCCCTCCACTTT	CASSLVLRGSSYNSPLHF
TRBV28	many	TRBJ1-5	.	TGTGCCAGCAGCCCCGTCCCTCAGCCCCAGCATTTT	CASSPVPQPQHF
TRBV19	many	TRBJ2-5	.	TGTGCCAGTAGTATGGGACAAGAGACCCAGTACTTC	CASSMGQETQYF
TRBV20-1	many	TRBJ1-1	TRBD1	TGCAGTGCTAGAAACGACAGGGCCAGCACTGAAGCTTTCTTT	CSARNDRASTEAFF
TRBV3-1	many	TRBJ2-5	TRBD1	TGTGCCAGCAGCCAAGGGACAGGGGGCCAAGAGACCCAGTACTTC	CASSQGTGGQETQYF
TRBV28	many	TRBJ1-4	.	TGTGCCAGCAGTTTATCGGACACAACTGGAAAACTGTTTTTT	CASSLSDTTGKLFF
TRBV20-1	few	TRBJ2-7	TRBD2	TGCAGTGCTAGTATACTAGCGGGAGGGCCCTACGAGCAGTACTTC	CSASILAGGPYEQYF
TRBV7-2	many	TRBJ2-6	TRBD1	TGTGCCAGCAGCTCGAGACAGGGCCGCTCTGGGGCCAACGTCCTGACTTTC	CASSSRQGRSGANVLTF
TRBV7-9	.	TRBJ2-2	.	TGTGCCAGCAGGATAGGGAACACCGGGGAGCTGTTTTTT	CASRIGNTGELFF
TRBV7-8	many	TRBJ1-6	TRBD1	TGTGCCAGCAGCTCCACAGGACAGGGGCCAAAGAGCTCCTATAATTCACCCCTCCACTTT	CASSSTGQGPKSSYNSPLHF
TRBV7-9	once	TRBJ2-2	TRBD1	TGTGCCAGCAGCTCAACAGGGGTCGGCCTCACCGGGGAGCTGCTTTTT	CASSSTGVGLTGELLF
TRBV9	few	TRBJ1-3	.	TGTGCCAGCAGCGTAGATGGTGAAATCAGCTCTGGAAACACCATATATTTT	CASSVDGEISSGNTIYF
TRBV11-2	.	TRBJ1-1	TRBD1	TGTGCCAGCGCAGGGGGGGCGGGGAACACTGAAGCTTTCTTT	CASAGGAGNTEAFF
TRBV6-2/TRBV6-3	.	TRBJ1-1	.	TGTTCCAGCAGTTACCGGCTTCCCATGATCACTGAAGCTTTCTTT	CSSSYRLPMITEAFF
TRBV2	.	TRBJ2-1	TRBD1	TGTGCCAGCAGTAAGGACAGGAATTACAATGAGCAGTTCTTC	CASSKDRNYNEQFF
TRBV28	many	TRBJ2-5	TRBD1	TGTGCCAGCAGTTCCAGACAGGGTTGGAATTTGGGAGAGACCCAGTACTTC	CASSSRQGWNLGETQYF
TRBV28	many	TRBJ2-7	.	TGTGCCAGCAGTCCTGACACGGCCTACGAGCAGTACTTC	CASSPDTAYEQYF